This T cell receptor beta chain was found in a study of beta chain features in type 1 diabetes. There are a few counts of this clone. Its antigen remains unidentified. The authors reverse transcribed all of the isolated RNA, so sequencing captured expressed TCRB transcripts. Measured with immunoSEQ multiplex PCR; TCRdb has only the in-frame clones, and not every one. The sample contains some 330,000 clones, over 9.5% of which appear only once. V lost 5 bases and J 5 bases, leaving 13 bases between the germline ends. CDR1 SGHRS and CDR2 YFSETQ come from the germline V gene. This CDR3 is built from 13 residues. Study results and limitations: All four CD4+ subsets from Type 1 diabetes patients carried moderately but significantly shorter TCRB CDR3s. Patients' naive, central memory and Treg TCRB repertoires seemed closer to one another than those of healthy donors.

V usage is TRBV5-1 and J usage is TRBJ1-1, with a possible D match to TRBD1 (5 bases). The sequencing input was naive CD4+ T cells from blood. This TCR was sampled from a woman under 30 with type 1 diabetes. The CDR3 nucleotides read TGCGCCAGCAGGGACATCGGGGGGACTGAAGCTTTCTTT. Translating gives CASRDIGGTEAFF.